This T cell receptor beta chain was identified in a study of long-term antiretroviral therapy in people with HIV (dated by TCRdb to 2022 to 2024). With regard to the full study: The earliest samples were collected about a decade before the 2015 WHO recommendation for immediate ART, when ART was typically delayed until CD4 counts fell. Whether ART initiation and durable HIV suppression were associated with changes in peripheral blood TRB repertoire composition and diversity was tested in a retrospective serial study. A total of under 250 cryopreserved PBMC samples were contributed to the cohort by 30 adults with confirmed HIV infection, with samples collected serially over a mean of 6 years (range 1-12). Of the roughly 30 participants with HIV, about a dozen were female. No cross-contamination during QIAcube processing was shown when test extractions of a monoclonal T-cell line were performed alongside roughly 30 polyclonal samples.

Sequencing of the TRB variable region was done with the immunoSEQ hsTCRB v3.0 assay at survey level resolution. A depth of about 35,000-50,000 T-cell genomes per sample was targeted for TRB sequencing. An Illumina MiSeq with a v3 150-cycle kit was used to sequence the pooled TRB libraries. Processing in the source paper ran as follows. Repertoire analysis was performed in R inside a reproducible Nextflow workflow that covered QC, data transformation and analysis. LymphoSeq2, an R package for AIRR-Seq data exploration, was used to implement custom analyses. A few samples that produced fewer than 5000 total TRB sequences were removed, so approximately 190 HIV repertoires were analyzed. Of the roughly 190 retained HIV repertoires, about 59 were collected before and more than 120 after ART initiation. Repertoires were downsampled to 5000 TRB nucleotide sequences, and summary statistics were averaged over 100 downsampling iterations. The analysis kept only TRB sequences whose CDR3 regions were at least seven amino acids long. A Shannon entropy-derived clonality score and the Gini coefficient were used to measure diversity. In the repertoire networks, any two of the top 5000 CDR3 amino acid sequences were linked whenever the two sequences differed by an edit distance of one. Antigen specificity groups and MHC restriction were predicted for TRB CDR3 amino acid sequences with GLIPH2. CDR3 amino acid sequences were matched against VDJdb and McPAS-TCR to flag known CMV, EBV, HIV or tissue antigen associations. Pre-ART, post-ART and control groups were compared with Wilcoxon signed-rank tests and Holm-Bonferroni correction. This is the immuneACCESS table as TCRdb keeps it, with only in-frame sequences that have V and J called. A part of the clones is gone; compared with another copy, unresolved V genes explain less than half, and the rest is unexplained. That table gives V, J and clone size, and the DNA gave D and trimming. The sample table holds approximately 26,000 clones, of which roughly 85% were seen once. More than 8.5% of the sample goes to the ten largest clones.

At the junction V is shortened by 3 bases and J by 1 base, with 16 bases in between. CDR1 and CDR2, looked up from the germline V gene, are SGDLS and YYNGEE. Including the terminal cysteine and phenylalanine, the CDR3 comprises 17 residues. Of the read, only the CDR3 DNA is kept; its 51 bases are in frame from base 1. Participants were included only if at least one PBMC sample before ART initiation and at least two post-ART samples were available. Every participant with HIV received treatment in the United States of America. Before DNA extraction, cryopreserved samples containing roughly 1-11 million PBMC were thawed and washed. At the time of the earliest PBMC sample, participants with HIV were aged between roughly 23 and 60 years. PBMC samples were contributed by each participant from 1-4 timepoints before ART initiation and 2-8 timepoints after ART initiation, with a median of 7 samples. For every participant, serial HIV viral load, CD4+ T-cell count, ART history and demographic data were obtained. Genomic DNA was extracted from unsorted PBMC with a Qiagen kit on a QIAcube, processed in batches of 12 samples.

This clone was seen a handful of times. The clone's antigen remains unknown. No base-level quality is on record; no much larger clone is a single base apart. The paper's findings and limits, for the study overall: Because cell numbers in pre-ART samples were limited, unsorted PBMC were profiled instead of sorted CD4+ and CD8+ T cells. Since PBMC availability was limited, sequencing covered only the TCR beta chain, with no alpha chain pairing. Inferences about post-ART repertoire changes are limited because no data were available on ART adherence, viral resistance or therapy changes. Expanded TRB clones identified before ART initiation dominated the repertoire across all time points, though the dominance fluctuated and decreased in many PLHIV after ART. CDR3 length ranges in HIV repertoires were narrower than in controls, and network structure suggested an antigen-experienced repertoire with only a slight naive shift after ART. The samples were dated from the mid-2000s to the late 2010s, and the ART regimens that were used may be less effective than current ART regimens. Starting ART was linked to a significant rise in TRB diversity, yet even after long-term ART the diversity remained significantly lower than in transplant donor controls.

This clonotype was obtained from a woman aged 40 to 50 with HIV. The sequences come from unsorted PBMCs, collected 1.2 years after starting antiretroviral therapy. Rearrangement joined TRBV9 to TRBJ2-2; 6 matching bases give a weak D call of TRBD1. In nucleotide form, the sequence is TGTGCCAGCAGCGCCACACCGCAGGGGTTGAACACCGGGGAGCTGTTTTTT. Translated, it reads CASSATPQGLNTGELFF.